What follows describes a single TCR beta chain. Its antigen remains unidentified. As it was prepared, the TCRbeta library received unique molecular identifiers. In TCRdb, the PCR reads were re-called with MiXCR into one record per CDR3 protein. The profile shows about 580,000 distinct CDR3 sequences, 23% of them singletons. The sample originates from a study of T-cell reconstitution after alpha-beta-depleted transplantation in children. Study-wide findings and caveats: Certain patients had high TCRbeta diversity at day 60, and it came from recipient T cells and thymic progenitors that survived. Fresh T-cell production supplied most of the T-cell counts and diversity seen one year after transplant. Reports say that about two months after transplant, the alpha-beta T cells came out of several hundred graft clones that had expanded.

The CDR3 loop spans 12 amino acids. V was pared by 6 bases and J by 4 bases, with 1 base of the junction left unmatched. Germline-derived CDR1 and CDR2 are DFQATT and SNEGSKA (reference sequence). The source material was PBMCs, mostly from graft donor cells, sampled 360 days after TCRalphabeta/CD19-depleted stem cell transplant. The TCR comes from a boy younger than two who had a stem cell transplant for acute myeloid leukemia, so the T cells may come from the graft donor. The genes are TRBV20-1 and TRBJ2-3, with 10 bases aligning to TRBD1. The CDR3, as DNA: TGCAGTGCGGACAGGGGGTCAGATACGCAGTATTTT. Amino acids: CSADRGSDTQYF.